The 24 T cell receptor beta chains below come from one sample, sequenced in a study of blood T cell repertoires in COVID-19. Clones were sequenced by immunoSEQ multiplex PCR, and TCRdb holds only the in-frame ones, with some missing. The sample shows under 300,000 clones, approximately 91% of them seen only once. The sample comprised PBMCs or T cells enriched from blood (not recorded which). The origin of the receptors is a woman between 35 and 50 years old who had recovered from COVID-19.

The chain uses TRBV3-1 (or the pseudogene TRBV3-2) and TRBJ1-4, with TRBD1 identical over 7 bases. Trimming removed 5 bases from V and 6 bases from J; junction bases left unmatched: 9. This CDR3 is 15 amino acids long. The germline V gene has CDR1 LGHDT and CDR2 YNNKEL (reference sequence). The CDR3 DNA reads as TGTGCCAGCAGCTATCGGAGGGGGCGGGATGAAAAACTGTTTTTT. This gives the protein CASSYRRGRDEKLFF.

The chain has TRBV7-9 and TRBJ1-1, with no clear D. CDR3 length: 11 residues. V lost 0 bases and J lost 11, with 7 bases in between. From germline, CDR1 is SEHNR and CDR2 FQNEAQ (reference sequence). The CDR3 DNA reads TGTGCCAGCAGCTTAGCACCTCAGGCTTTCTTT. This gives the protein CASSLAPQAFF.

This clone was detected a few times. V is TRBV5-1 and J is TRBJ2-7, with 8 bases lining up with TRBD1. CDR3 length: 17 residues. The V gene end was trimmed by 2 bases and the J gene end by 1 base; junction bases not matched to a gene: 11. CDR1 is SGHRS, CDR2 YFSETQ, per germline. The CDR3 here is CASSFGKVQGDSYEQYF. The CDR3 bases are TGCGCCAGCAGCTTTGGGAAGGTACAGGGGGATTCCTACGAGCAGTACTTC. The full variable domain, its missing parts supplied by reference TRBV5-1 and TRBJ2-7, is KAGVTQTPRYLIKTRGQQVTLSCSPISGHRSVSWYQQTPGQGLQFLFEYFSETQRNKGNFPGRFSGRQFSNSRSEMNVSTLELGDSALYLCASSFGKVQGDSYEQYFGPGTRLTVT.

The CDR3 sequence is CASSFGTGGRQETQYF. The CDR3 DNA follows: TGTGCCAGCAGCTTCGGGACAGGGGGAAGGCAAGAGACCCAGTACTTC. The chain couples TRBV5-8 to TRBJ2-5, with 11 bases lining up with TRBD1. The germline CDR1 and CDR2 sequences are SGHTS and YDEGEE. V lost 2 bases, J lost 2 bases, and 5 bases stayed unmatched. The length of the CDR3 is 16 residues.

The rearrangement uses TRBV1 and TRBJ2-1; no check of the table's D call, TRBD2, against the DNA was made. TRBV1 represents a pseudogene. The CDR3 has 16 residues. CDR3 in amino acids: CTSSQDKAASYNEQFF. The CDR3, as DNA: TGCACCAGCAGCCAAGATAAAGCGGCCTCCTACAATGAGCAGTTCTTC.

The V call is TRBV21-1, the J call TRBJ1-3; TRBD1, as called in the table, went unchecked against the DNA. TRBV21-1 is classified as a pseudogene. The CDR3 spans 16 residues. CDR3 nucleotide sequence: TGTGCCAGCAGCAAAGAGGCAGGTTATATAGGAAACACCATATATTTT. Translating it yields CASSKEAGYIGNTIYF.

The chain combines TRBV27 with TRBJ2-3, with a tentative D call TRBD2 (6 bases). Germline loops: CDR1 MNHEY, CDR2 SMNVEV (reference sequence). V was pared by 4 bases and J by 0 bases, with 20 bases between. This CDR3 region has 18 residues. CDR3 in amino acids: CASSSPHLGGRSTDTQYF. As DNA, the CDR3 is TGTGCCAGCAGTTCCCCCCACTTAGGAGGGAGAAGCACAGATACGCAGTATTTT.

In this sample, this clone turned up a few times. This chain connects TRBV28 to TRBJ1-2; 12 positions agree with TRBD1. Germline loops: CDR1 MDHEN, CDR2 SYDVKM. Trimming at V came to 5 bases and at J to 7 bases, leaving 5 bases not matched to a gene. The length of the CDR3 is 14 residues. The CDR3 sequence: CASSLGTGGFGYTF. Written as DNA, the CDR3 is TGTGCCAGCAGTCTCGGGACAGGGGGCTTTGGCTACACCTTC.

V is TRBV27 and J is TRBJ1-5, with D tentatively TRBD1 (5 bases). Trimming took off 5 bases at V and 0 bases at J, with 17 bases between the two ends. Germline V gene sequence: CDR1 MNHEY, CDR2 SMNVEV (reference sequence). The CDR3 is 17 residues long. Written as DNA, the CDR3 is TGTGCCAGCAGTCCGGGACTCCGGTACCCTAGCAATCAGCCCCAGCATTTT. Its translation: CASSPGLRYPSNQPQHF.

The chain couples TRBV5-1 to TRBJ1-2; TRBD1 matches 7 bases. The V and J ends lost 0 bases and 8 bases, in that order; junction bases with no gene match: 13. There are 16 residues in the CDR3. The V gene's germline CDR1 is SGHRS and CDR2 YFSETQ. CDR3 coding DNA: TGCGCCAGCAGCTTGGGACAGGGTGCTTATGGACGGGGCTACACCTTC. Protein sequence: CASSLGQGAYGRGYTF.

The V gene is TRBV10-3, the J gene TRBJ1-6, with TRBD1 as a possible D gene (5 bases). Per the germline V gene, CDR1 is ENHRY and CDR2 is SYGVKD. The CDR3 has 15 residues. Trimming removed 4 bases from V and 7 bases from J, with 14 bases in between. This CDR3 is CAISGHGQNNSPLHF. The DNA of the CDR3 is TGTGCCATCAGTGGCCACGGACAAAACAATTCACCCCTCCACTTT.

The chain joins TRBV6-6 to TRBJ2-7, with 8 bases aligning to TRBD1. The CDR3 is 14 amino acids. Germline V lookup: CDR1 MNHNY, CDR2 SVGAGI (reference sequence). J gave up 3 bases and V 7 bases, and 8 bases lay outside the gene matches. For the CDR3, the DNA is TGTGCCAGCAACGGACAGGGAAGATTCTACGAGCAGTACTTC. Protein sequence: CASNGQGRFYEQYF.

The table lists this clone with a count of one. The CDR3 nucleotides are TGTGCCAGCAGTGCCGGGGACAGAGACTACGAGCAGTACTTC. Protein sequence: CASSAGDRDYEQYF. The rearrangement uses TRBV2 and TRBJ2-7, with 7 bases identical to TRBD1. Trimming at V came to 4 bases and at J to 3 bases, leaving 6 bases not matched to a gene. This CDR3 region has 14 residues. Germline CDR1 and CDR2: SNHLY and FYNNEI. Based on the CDR3 plus reference TRBV2 and TRBJ2-7, the full variable domain is EPEVTQTPSHQVTQMGQEVILRCVPISNHLYFYWYRQILGQKVEFLVSFYNNEISEKSEIFDDQFSVERPDGSNFTLKIRSTKLEDSAMYFCASSAGDRDYEQYFGPGTRLTVT.

This chain links TRBV4-2 with TRBJ2-1, with 13 bases that match TRBD2. This CDR3 comprises 16 residues. Germline assignment: CDR1 LGHNA and CDR2 YNFKEQ. V was clipped by 3 bases and J by 10 bases; unmatched bases: 9. The CDR3 spells CASSQHGTSGIDEQFF. Written as DNA, the CDR3 is TGTGCCAGCAGCCAGCATGGGACTAGCGGGATAGACGAGCAGTTCTTC.

J is TRBJ1-2 and V is TRBV6-1; D is unclear. Germline-derived CDR1 and CDR2 are MNHNS and SASEGT. Deletions cut 4 bases from V and 8 bases from J, with 23 bases between. The CDR3 totals 16 residues. The CDR3 coding sequence is TGTGCCAGCAGTGGGTCGAGGGCCCCGGACTATCGGGGCTACACCTTC. Translating it yields CASSGSRAPDYRGYTF.

The chain is built from TRBV3-1 (or the pseudogene TRBV3-2) and TRBJ1-3; 7 bases agree with TRBD1. The CDR3 consists of 14 residues. The V gene's germline CDR1 is LGHDT and CDR2 YNNKEL (reference sequence). J was trimmed by 5 bases and V by 4 bases; bases with no gene match: 5. CDR3 coding DNA: TGTGCCAGCAGCCGATCGACAGGGAGAAACACCATATATTTT. Its translation is CASSRSTGRNTIYF.

CDR3 bases: TGTGCCAGCAGCTTGATTTTACGGAGCACTGAAGCTTTCTTT. It encodes CASSLILRSTEAFF. V and J are TRBV13 and TRBJ1-1; D not resolved. Germline CDR1 reads PRHDT; CDR2 reads FYEKMQ (reference sequence). Trimming pared 3 bases from V and 4 bases from J, leaving 12 bases between. The CDR3 consists of 14 residues.

The chain employs TRBV5-6 and TRBJ1-4; the match to TRBD1 covers 9 bases. The length of the CDR3 is 15 residues. Germline V gene lookup returns CDR1 SGHDT and CDR2 YYEEEE. J was trimmed by 8 bases and V by 3 bases; bases with no gene match: 8. CDR3 residues: CASSSRTGVGEKLFF. The CDR3 DNA follows: TGTGCCAGCAGCTCGAGGACAGGGGTAGGCGAAAAACTGTTTTTT.

V gene TRBV4-3 combines with J gene TRBJ1-2, with 7 bases matching TRBD1. The CDR3 has 15 residues. Germline CDR1 reads LGHNA; CDR2 reads YSLEER. The trim removed 4 bases at V and 7 bases at J, leaving 12 bases unmatched. The CDR3 region has the DNA TGCGCCAGCAGCCGGGGACAGTCCGGTGGAGGTGGCTACACCTTC. Translation gives CASSRGQSGGGGYTF.

J is TRBJ1-2 and V is TRBV5-5, with TRBD1 matching over 9 bases. The germline V gene encodes CDR1 SGHKS and CDR2 YYEKEE (reference sequence). V was pared by 4 bases and J by 4 bases, with 8 bases of the junction left unmatched. This CDR3 comprises 15 residues. The CDR3 loop reads CASSHTGGGGYGYTF. Written as DNA, the CDR3 is TGTGCCAGCAGCCATACAGGGGGCGGGGGCTATGGCTACACCTTC.

V gene TRBV6-2 or TRBV6-3 combines with J gene TRBJ2-1; 10 nucleotides match TRBD2. Germline V gives CDR1 MNHEY, CDR2 SVGEGT. The ends lost 5 bases at V and 7 bases at J; junction bases unmatched: 8. This CDR3 is 15 amino acids long. In nucleotides, the CDR3 is TGTGCCAGCAGTAGAACTAGCGGGGCGTTAAATGAGCAGTTCTTC. Protein sequence: CASSRTSGALNEQFF.

This clone was seen once. The chain couples TRBV7-9 to TRBJ1-4, with D perhaps TRBD1 (6 bases). CDR3 size: 18 residues. The ends were cut back, 1 base at V and 3 bases at J, with 18 bases in the middle. CDR1 and CDR2 (germline): SEHNR, FQNEAQ (reference sequence). CDR3 region: CASSLGTAPSWANEKLFF. The CDR3 DNA reads as TGTGCCAGCAGCTTAGGGACAGCACCCTCGTGGGCTAATGAAAAACTGTTTTTT.

A remark on this clone: At one boundary the junction diverges from the germline segment, which might be a read error. The chain combines TRBV30 with TRBJ2-7; the match to TRBD2 covers 8 bases. CDR1 is GTSNPN and CDR2 is SVGIG in the germline V gene (reference sequence). The CDR3 is 13 residues long. In DNA, the CDR3 is TGTGCCAGCAGATGGACTAGCTCCCACGAGCAGTACTTC. As protein: CASRWTSSHEQYF.

Here the CDR3 reads CATSRAQGKPYEQYF. In DNA, the CDR3 is TGTGCCACCAGCAGAGCACAGGGTAAGCCCTACGAGCAGTACTTC. This chain joins TRBV15 and TRBJ2-7, with D possibly matching TRBD1 (6 bases). Deletions cut 1 base from V and 2 bases from J, with 12 bases between. CDR1 LNHNV and CDR2 YYDKDF come from the germline V gene (reference sequence). This CDR3 is built from 15 residues.